This T cell receptor beta chain came from a study of blood T cell repertoires in COVID-19. Method: immunoSEQ multiplex PCR; TCRdb's copy keeps in-frame clones and lacks some. The table has about 310,000 clones, 90% seen once. This clone occurred a few times. Germline loops: CDR1 ENHRY, CDR2 SYGVKD. V shed 8 bases and J 2 bases; nucleotides not matched to a gene: 4. CDR3 length equals 13 residues. Sequencing was performed on PBMCs or T cells enriched from blood (not recorded which). This chain connects TRBV10-3 to TRBJ2-7; 9 nucleotides match TRBD1. The receptor's source is a woman aged 18 to 35 with acute COVID-19. The CDR3 spells CAIRGQGPYEQYF. In nucleotides, the CDR3 is TGTGCCATCCGGGGACAGGGTCCCTACGAGCAGTACTTC.